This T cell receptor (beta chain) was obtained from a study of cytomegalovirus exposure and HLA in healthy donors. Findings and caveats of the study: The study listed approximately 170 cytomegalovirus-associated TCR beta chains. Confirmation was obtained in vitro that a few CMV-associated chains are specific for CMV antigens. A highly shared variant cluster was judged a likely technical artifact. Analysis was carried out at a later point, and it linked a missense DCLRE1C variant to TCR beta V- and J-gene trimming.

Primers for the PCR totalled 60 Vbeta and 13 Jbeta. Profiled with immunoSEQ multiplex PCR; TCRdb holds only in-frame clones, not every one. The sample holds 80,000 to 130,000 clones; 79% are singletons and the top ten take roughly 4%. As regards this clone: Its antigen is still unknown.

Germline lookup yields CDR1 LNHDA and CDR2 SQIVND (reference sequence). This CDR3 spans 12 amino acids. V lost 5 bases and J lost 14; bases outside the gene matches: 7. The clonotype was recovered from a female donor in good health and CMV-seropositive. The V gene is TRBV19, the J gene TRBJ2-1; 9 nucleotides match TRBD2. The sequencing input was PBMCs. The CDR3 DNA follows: TGTGCCAGTAGTCCGCTAGCGGGGAGTAAGTTCTTC. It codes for CASSPLAGSKFF.